This T cell receptor (beta chain) emerged from a study of molecular identifiers for immune sequencing clone quantification. Overall study context: In replicates, the authors split RNA from roughly 20,000 or 100,000 naive CD8 cells five ways and sequenced four.

About this clonotype itself: Without the conserved terminal phenylalanine or tryptophan, this CDR3 likely stems from a read error.

The authors gated naive CD8 T cells as CD8+CD4-CCR7+CD45RA+ for sorting. From the PCR reads, TCRdb called clonotypes with MiXCR, one entry per CDR3 protein. There are around 470,000 distinct CDR3 sequences in the sample; around 23% occur only once, and approximately 0.8% lies in the top ten. CDR3 length equals 17 residues. Germline lookup yields CDR1 WSHSY and CDR2 SAAADI. V lost 7 bases and J lost 5; bases outside the gene matches: 12. This receptor was identified in a human donor in good health. Some libraries in this study had Jurkat cell RNA spiked in. The chain is built from TRBV10-2 and TRBJ2-5, with 14 bases fitting TRBD2. The sample comprised naive CD8+ T cells from blood, with Jurkat cell RNA spiked in. Subset noted: FACS-sorted CD8+CD4-CCR7+CD45RA+ naive T cells. CDR3 sequence (DNA): TGCGCCAGCACGCATATAGGGGGGACTAGCGGGGGTGAGACCCAGTACCTC. Translating gives CASTHIGGTSGGETQYL.